Given below is one TCR beta chain in context. Its antigen is undetermined. The data are from a study of spatial heterogeneity in lung cancer. Study observations and caveats: Higher tumor mutation counts went along with higher counts of expanded intratumoral alpha and beta TCRs.

Time point indicated: sample taken at primary tumor resection. The cohort: approximately 66 early-stage, untreated non-small cell lung cancer patients. Material for sequencing was whole RNA from tumor, nontumor lung or frozen PBMC, left unsorted. One entry per CDR3 protein results from TCRdb running MiXCR on the 5' RACE reads. Counted here are about 7,000 distinct CDR3 sequences, about an eighth occurring once; the ten biggest clones make up around 8%. Trimming left V 6 bases short and J 4 bases short, with 12 bases between. The CDR3 contains 12 residues. Germline lookup yields CDR1 DFQATT and CDR2 SNEGSKA (reference sequence).

V gene TRBV20-1 combines with J gene TRBJ1-2; D may be TRBD1 (5 bases). The source material was lung tumor tissue, sampled at surgery. The receptor's source is a male donor with early-stage non-small cell lung cancer. For the CDR3, the DNA is TGCAGTGCCCGCCGGGACCGCTATGGCTACACCTTC. Residues: CSARRDRYGYTF.